There are a few counts of the clone carrying this T cell receptor (beta chain). Losses at the gene ends were 5 bases for V and 7 bases for J; bases not matched to a gene: 11. Germline CDR1 is MDHEN and CDR2 is SYDVKM. The CDR3 spans 15 residues. Study processing details: Amplification of reference gene primers was used by the study to estimate nucleated cell counts. Only in-frame clones appear in the TCRdb table, and some are missing; sequencing was by immunoSEQ multiplex PCR. V, J and clone size reflect that table, while D and trimming were determined from the DNA. The repertoire holds 68,000 or so clones, around 80% seen once, with roughly 32% in the top ten. These data come from a study of blood T cell repertoires in COVID-19. Study overall: Spain, Italy and the United States supplied samples that represented acute and convalescent COVID-19. T cells, B-cell-depleted T cells, or PBMCs supplied cDNA or gDNA.

Specimen: peripheral blood. This chain uses TRBV28 with TRBJ2-1, with 7 bases lining up with TRBD1. The receptor was isolated from a human donor in a cohort sampled during active COVID-19. The CDR3 DNA reads TGTGCCAGCAGTCCCCGGACAGGCTTGGGTAATGAGCAGTTCTTC. This sequence encodes CASSPRTGLGNEQFF.